The 26 T cell receptor beta chains in this list originate from one sample, sequenced in a study of T cell responses to AZD1222 COVID-19 vaccine. The method was immunoSEQ multiplex PCR; TCRdb's version includes in-frame clones alone and lacks a portion of them. The sample holds fewer than 90,000 clones, 85% to 95% seen once. The source was peripheral blood, collected 28 days after the second AZD1222 dose. The receptors were gathered from an adult who received the AZD1222 COVID-19 vaccine.

The CDR3 DNA is TGCAGCGTGCGGACAGGGGGGGTTACTGAAGCTTTCTTT. It yields the protein CSVRTGGVTEAFF. J is TRBJ1-1 and V is TRBV29-1, with TRBD1 matching over 10 bases. V was pared by 6 bases and J by 5 bases, with 6 bases of the junction left unmatched. The germline V gene has CDR1 SQVTM and CDR2 ANQGSEA. The CDR3 consists of 13 residues.

The V and J genes are TRBV12-3 or TRBV12-4 and TRBJ1-1; D call uncertain. The CDR3 has 13 amino acids. Trimming left V 6 bases short and J 1 base short, with 9 bases between. The CDR3 here is CASSRHENTEAFF. CDR3 in DNA: TGTGCCAGCAGCAGACACGAGAACACTGAAGCTTTCTTT.

The rearrangement joins TRBV5-4 to TRBJ1-3; tentative D call: TRBD1 (5 bases). V lost 1 base and J 4 bases, leaving 15 bases between the germline ends. The germline V gene has CDR1 SGHNT and CDR2 YYREEE (reference sequence). This CDR3 region has 16 residues. The CDR3 spells CASSLRYGAQGNTIYF. CDR3 DNA sequence: TGTGCCAGCAGCTTGAGGTACGGGGCGCAGGGAAACACCATATATTTT. The variable domain in full, completed from reference TRBV5-4 and TRBJ1-3, reads ETGVTQSPTHLIKTRGQQVTLRCSSQSGHNTVSWYQQALGQGPQFIFQYYREEENGRGNFPPRFSGLQFPNYSSELNVNALELDDSALYLCASSLRYGAQGNTIYFGEGSWLTVV.

There are a few counts of this clone. The chain joins TRBV30 to TRBJ1-1; no clear D gene. The germline V and J ends were trimmed by 3 bases and 0 bases, with 17 bases remaining between them. CDR1 is GTSNPN, CDR2 SVGIG, per germline (reference sequence). The CDR3 contains 16 residues. The CDR3 DNA reads TGTGCCTGGAGCTCAGGACCGTTGCGCATGAACACTGAAGCTTTCTTT. Translating gives CAWSSGPLRMNTEAFF.

A word on this clone: Other DNA variants within this sample encode the same CDR3. The V gene is TRBV5-1, the J gene TRBJ2-2; D is undetermined. The CDR3 is 14 residues long. Per germline, CDR1 SGHRS and CDR2 YFSETQ. The V end lost 4 bases, the J end lost 3 bases, and 10 bases lay between the germline ends. The CDR3: CASSPGSYTGELFF. DNA of the CDR3: TGCGCCAGCAGCCCCGGGTCCTACACCGGGGAGCTGTTTTTT.

The V and J genes are TRBV7-2 and TRBJ1-2; D uncertain. Trimming removed 5 bases from V and 10 bases from J, with 20 bases in between. The CDR3 spans 14 residues. Germline V CDR1 and CDR2: SGHTA, FQGNSA. CDR3 sequence (DNA): TGTGCCAGCAGCCCGCCTCGACCGGCCGGTTTCTACACCTTC. Translated, it gives CASSPPRPAGFYTF.

V gene TRBV21-1 combines with J gene TRBJ1-4. TRBV21-1 is annotated as a pseudogene. CDR3 length equals 15 residues. CDR3 DNA sequence: TGTGCCAGCAGCCCAAGAAAGGGTTATAATGAAAAACTGTTTTTT. It encodes CASSPRKGYNEKLFF.

The CDR3 here is CASSGQGANIQYF. The CDR3 DNA reads as TGTGCCAGCAGCGGACAGGGGGCAAACATTCAGTACTTC. This chain joins TRBV2 and TRBJ2-4; 11 bases match TRBD1. The CDR3 consists of 13 residues. The germline CDR1 and CDR2 sequences are SNHLY and FYNNEI. V gave up 6 bases and J gave up 6 bases; unmatched junction bases: 1.

V is TRBV6-5 and J is TRBJ1-4, with 7 bases lining up with TRBD1. Looked up from germline, CDR1 is MNHEY and CDR2 is SVGAGI. J lost 0 bases, V lost 4 bases, and 2 bases had no gene match. This CDR3 contains 15 residues. The CDR3, as DNA: TGTGCCAGCAGTTTCCAGGGGGCAACTAATGAAAAACTGTTTTTT. It codes for CASSFQGATNEKLFF.

V gene TRBV3-1 (or the pseudogene TRBV3-2) combines with J gene TRBJ1-5; TRBD1 matches 8 bases. Germline trimming cut 5 bases from V and 9 bases from J; bases unmatched to any gene: 9. Germline lookup yields CDR1 LGHDT and CDR2 YNNKEL (reference sequence). The CDR3 extends over 14 amino acids. The CDR3 loop reads CASSDRTGSGPQHF. The CDR3 DNA reads TGTGCCAGCAGCGATCGGACAGGGTCGGGGCCCCAGCATTTT.

This rearrangement joins TRBV18 to TRBJ1-4, with D hard to call. Trimming removed 5 bases at V and 0 bases at J, with 10 bases between. The CDR3 is 15 residues long. CDR1 is KGHSH and CDR2 is LQKENI in the germline V gene. CDR3 in amino acids: CASSSTGPTNEKLFF. The CDR3 region has the DNA TGTGCCAGCTCATCAACCGGGCCAACTAATGAAAAACTGTTTTTT.

The chain employs TRBV15 and TRBJ1-3, with 9 bases aligning to TRBD1. V lost 2 bases, J lost 2 bases, and 4 bases stayed unmatched. The CDR3 loop spans 16 amino acids. CDR1 is LNHNV, CDR2 YYDKDF, per germline (reference sequence). The CDR3 loop reads CATSRSGQGTGNTIYF. In DNA form, the CDR3 reads TGTGCCACCAGCAGATCGGGACAGGGAACTGGAAACACCATATATTTT.

The chain joins TRBV4-2 to TRBJ1-5; a weak D match, TRBD1 (6 bases). The CDR3 is made up of 15 amino acids. CDR1 and CDR2 (germline): LGHNA, YNFKEQ. Trimming removed 5 bases from V and 7 bases from J, with 18 bases in between. CDR3 in DNA: TGTGCCAGCAGCAACCCCGGCAGGGGTCTCCAGCCCCAGCATTTT. Its translation: CASSNPGRGLQPQHF.

A few counts support this clone. The chain has TRBV15 and TRBJ2-5, with D possibly TRBD2 on 6 matching bases. Trimming shortened V by 9 bases and J by 5 bases, and 16 bases separated the two germline ends. Germline CDR1 LNHNV, CDR2 YYDKDF (reference sequence). This CDR3 is 13 amino acids long. The chain's CDR3 is CATRARGVETQYF. In DNA form, the CDR3 reads TGTGCCACTAGGGCGCGCGGGGTGGAGACCCAGTACTTC.

V is TRBV19 and J is TRBJ2-1, with a tentative D call TRBD2 (5 bases). The CDR3 runs 11 residues. Per germline, CDR1 LNHDA and CDR2 SQIVND (reference sequence). V lost 5 bases to trimming and J lost 11 bases, with 10 bases between them. The CDR3 is CASSRGWQQFF. CDR3 nucleotide sequence: TGTGCCAGTAGTCGGGGTTGGCAGCAGTTCTTC.

The gene calls are TRBV2 and TRBJ2-1, with 11 bases fitting TRBD2. Germline V gives CDR1 SNHLY, CDR2 FYNNEI. There are 17 residues in the CDR3. V shed 7 bases, J shed 0 bases, and the junction held 8 bases outside the gene matches. CDR3 residues: CASTRTSGFVSYNEQFF. The CDR3 nucleotides read TGTGCCAGCACCAGGACTAGCGGGTTTGTCTCCTACAATGAGCAGTTCTTC. Full variable domain (outside the CDR3, taken from reference TRBV2 and TRBJ2-1): EPEVTQTPSHQVTQMGQEVILRCVPISNHLYFYWYRQILGQKVEFLVSFYNNEISEKSEIFDDQFSVERPDGSNFTLKIRSTKLEDSAMYFCASTRTSGFVSYNEQFFGPGTRLTVL.

J is TRBJ2-1 and V is TRBV5-1; 10 bases map to TRBD1. The CDR3 is made up of 15 amino acids. CDR1 SGHRS and CDR2 YFSETQ come from the germline V gene. With V trimmed by 3 bases and J by 8 bases, 8 bases remained unmatched. CDR3: CASSSGGQGVDEQFF. The DNA of the CDR3 is TGCGCCAGCAGCTCGGGAGGACAGGGGGTGGATGAGCAGTTCTTC.

V gene TRBV6-1 combines with J gene TRBJ1-2; possibly TRBD1 for D (6 bases). The V gene's germline CDR1 is MNHNS and CDR2 SASEGT. CDR3 length equals 14 residues. Trimming stripped 2 bases from V and 3 bases from J, with 10 bases between. Here the CDR3 reads CASSERGGHYGYTF. DNA of the CDR3: TGTGCCAGCAGTGAAAGGGGGGGCCACTATGGCTACACCTTC.

This clone showed up just once. The chain is built from TRBV2 and TRBJ1-6, with D maybe TRBD1 (6 bases). The V gene's germline CDR1 is SNHLY and CDR2 FYNNEI. Trimming took 6 bases from V and 0 from J, leaving 9 bases between them. CDR3 length: 15 residues. For the CDR3, the DNA is TGTGCCAGCAGAGGGGGGGGCTCCTATAATTCACCCCTCCACTTT. Its translation: CASRGGGSYNSPLHF.

This chain links TRBV19 with TRBJ1-2; TRBD1 is a possible D gene (5 bases). Trimming removed 6 bases from V and 8 bases from J, with 16 bases in between. The germline V gene has CDR1 LNHDA and CDR2 SQIVND (reference sequence). This CDR3 has 13 residues. Here the CDR3 reads CASRFQGLQGYTF. The CDR3 DNA reads TGTGCCAGTAGGTTCCAGGGTCTTCAAGGCTACACCTTC.

This clone has just one count. One junction end disagrees with the germline gene, perhaps due to a read error. The rearrangement links TRBV7-6 to TRBJ1-1; the D gene is possibly TRBD1 (5 bases). This CDR3 is built from 13 residues. Germline CDR1 reads SGHVS; CDR2 reads FNYEAQ. The CDR3 loop is CASSLGDGSEAFF. CDR3 nucleotide sequence: TGTGCCAGCAGCTTAGGGGACGGCTCTGAGGCTTTCTTT.

The V and J genes are TRBV3-1 (or the pseudogene TRBV3-2) and TRBJ1-1; a weak D match, TRBD1 (5 bases). The CDR3 covers 13 residues. Per germline, CDR1 LGHDT and CDR2 YNNKEL (reference sequence). Trimming removed 2 bases at V and 6 bases at J, with 10 bases between. The CDR3 sequence is CASSQFAGPEAFF. The CDR3 coding sequence is TGTGCCAGCAGCCAATTTGCAGGGCCTGAAGCTTTCTTT.

The CDR3 region has the DNA TGCGCCAGCAGCTGGGCAGACGGAGGCTATGGCTACACCTTC. Translated, it gives CASSWADGGYGYTF. This chain joins TRBV5-1 and TRBJ1-2; D remains unclear. Trimming cost V 3 bases and J 4 bases, with 13 bases left between them. Germline V gives CDR1 SGHRS, CDR2 YFSETQ. This CDR3 has 14 amino acids.

The chain carries TRBV28 and TRBJ2-3; TRBD2 matches at 7 bases. The germline V gene encodes CDR1 MDHEN and CDR2 SYDVKM. The ends lost 6 bases at V and 0 bases at J; junction bases unmatched: 6. This CDR3 has 15 residues. CDR3 amino acids: CASRGSGASTDTQYF. In DNA form, the CDR3 reads TGTGCCAGCAGGGGGAGCGGGGCGAGCACAGATACGCAGTATTTT.

The DNA for the CDR3 is TGCAGCGTGCAGTGGGGGGAAAGCACCATATATTTT. Amino acid sequence: CSVQWGESTIYF. This rearrangement joins TRBV29-1 to TRBJ1-3, with a possible D match to TRBD1 (5 bases). Trimming took 6 bases from V and 9 from J, leaving 15 bases between them. The CDR3 has 12 residues. Germline loops: CDR1 SQVTM, CDR2 ANQGSEA.

The chain carries TRBV27 and TRBJ1-2; D uncertain. The CDR3 is made up of 16 amino acids. CDR1 MNHEY and CDR2 SMNVEV come from the germline V gene (reference sequence). V lost 1 base, J lost 1 base, and 13 bases lay in between. CDR3 sequence reads: CASSLWGGSYNYGYTF. In nucleotides, the CDR3 is TGTGCCAGCAGTTTATGGGGAGGGTCCTATAACTATGGCTACACCTTC.